This T cell receptor (beta chain) was captured in a study of Ad26.COV2.S vaccination and SARS-CoV-2 variants. Turning to the study itself: Recipients of Ad26.COV2.S got it intramuscularly, once or twice 56 days apart.

The V end was cut by 1 base, the J end by 1 base, with 10 bases between. This CDR3 spans 15 amino acids. In germline, CDR1 is LNHNV, CDR2 YYDKDF (reference sequence). The table came from immunoSEQ multiplex PCR; TCRdb's copy has only in-frame clones and leaves some out. The table shows hundreds of thousands of clones, with about nine tenths occurring only once. Regarding the study as a whole: Non-spike TCR breadth showed similarity between vaccine and placebo recipients.

Regarding treatment: some 20 received Ad26.COV2.S at low or high dose, single or two shots; about 5 received placebo; per-sample allocation not given. All samples were drawn on day 63, counting from the first vaccine or placebo injection. Recruitment in Boston yielded a donor of adult age, 18-55 years. As to this clone: Its antigen is undetermined.

The V call is TRBV15, the J call TRBJ1-2; D is undetermined. The sequence came from a person between 18 and 65 years old who received the Ad26.COV2.S COVID-19 vaccine or a placebo. The source was peripheral blood, collected in a trial of Ad26.COV2.S vaccine versus placebo. CDR3 DNA sequence: TGTGCCACCAGCAGAGGGGGAGACTTTAACTATGGCTACACCTTC. It translates to CATSRGGDFNYGYTF.